This passage covers 8 T cell receptor beta chains from one sample sequenced in a study of blood T cell repertoires in COVID-19. The table came from immunoSEQ multiplex PCR; TCRdb's copy has only in-frame clones and leaves some out. The sample consists of around 250,000 clones, approximately 83% of them appearing once. The specimen was PBMCs or T cells enriched from blood (not recorded which). All receptors derive from a woman between 50 and 59 years old who had recovered from COVID-19.

The chain has TRBV18 and TRBJ2-3; 9 positions agree with TRBD2. The CDR3 spans 19 residues. Trimming took 3 bases from V and 3 from J; bases not matched to a gene: 16. The germline V gene encodes CDR1 KGHSH and CDR2 LQKENI. CDR3 bases: TGTGCCAGCTCACCCCGGAGGGCGTCTAGCGGGATCACTACAGATACGCAGTATTTT. It codes for CASSPRRASSGITTDTQYF.

The chain recombines TRBV28 with TRBJ2-7; maybe TRBD2 (5 bases). V lost 5 bases and J 5 bases, leaving 22 bases between the germline ends. The CDR3 loop spans 16 amino acids. CDR1 and CDR2 from the germline V gene are MDHEN and SYDVKM. The CDR3 DNA reads as TGTGCCAGCAGTCCCCACGGGATAACGCTACATCACGAGCAGTACTTC. Its protein is CASSPHGITLHHEQYF.

This chain links TRBV11-2 with TRBJ2-2; D not certain. This CDR3 has 16 amino acids. V was shortened by 2 bases and J by 1 base, with 11 bases between the two germline ends. Germline-derived CDR1 and CDR2 are SGHAT and FQNNGV. The CDR3 nucleotides read TGTGCCAGCAGCTTAAGTTCAGCGAGGAACACCGGGGAGCTGTTTTTT. The encoded protein is CASSLSSARNTGELFF.

A note on this clone: Distinct nucleotide sequences in the sample also encode this CDR3. This sequence joins TRBV28 and TRBJ2-7; 7 positions match TRBD2. CDR1 is MDHEN, CDR2 SYDVKM, per germline. V shed 1 base and J 2 bases; nucleotides not matched to a gene: 2. There are 14 residues in the CDR3. This CDR3 reads CASSLSGGTYEQYF. The CDR3 nucleotides are TGTGCCAGCAGTTTATCCGGGGGGACCTACGAGCAGTACTTC.

The chain uses TRBV4-1 and TRBJ2-1; D gene unclear. Deletions cut 5 bases from V and 2 bases from J, with 7 bases between. Germline V gene lookup returns CDR1 MGHRA and CDR2 YSYEKL. This CDR3 spans 13 amino acids. This CDR3 reads CASSIGPYNEQFF. The CDR3 coding sequence is TGCGCCAGCAGCATCGGTCCCTACAATGAGCAGTTCTTC.

This chain links TRBV10-3 with TRBJ1-2, with TRBD1 identical over 10 bases. V trimming: 2 bases; J trimming: 7 bases; junction bases outside the gene matches: 16. CDR1 and CDR2 from the germline V gene are ENHRY and SYGVKD. The CDR3 has 18 amino acids. The CDR3 spells CAISEPPRTGGVWSGYTF. The CDR3 DNA is TGTGCCATCAGTGAGCCCCCCAGGACAGGGGGGGTTTGGAGTGGCTACACCTTC.

The chain carries TRBV29-1 and TRBJ2-6, with D perhaps TRBD1 (7 bases). Trimming took 4 bases from V and 7 from J, leaving 14 bases between them. CDR1 and CDR2 from the germline V gene are SQVTM and ANQGSEA. This CDR3 spans 14 amino acids. This CDR3 is CSVGQGGIANVLTF. As DNA, the CDR3 is TGCAGCGTTGGACAGGGAGGAATAGCCAACGTCCTGACTTTC.

The chain employs TRBV2 and TRBJ2-3, with a possible D match to TRBD2 (7 bases). This CDR3 contains 15 residues. The V and J ends lost 8 bases and 6 bases respectively, with 21 bases between them. Germline CDR1 SNHLY, CDR2 FYNNEI. The CDR3 spells CASGGGQHPGDTQYF. CDR3 bases: TGTGCCAGCGGGGGGGGACAACATCCAGGGGATACGCAGTATTTT.